The sequence of this T cell receptor beta chain was determined in a study of blood T cell repertoires in COVID-19 (dated by TCRdb to the early 2020s). Broadly, across the study: Collaborator samples came from the United States, Italy and Spain and covered acute and convalescent phases of COVID-19. Where HLA class I and class II types were available, the types were taken from metadata supplied by the sample provider, not from assay-based typing. The dataset comprised deeply sampled blood TCRbeta repertoires from subjects exposed to, actively infected with, or recovered from COVID-19. The repertoires were released in a freely available public database intended as a resource for research on the immune response to SARS-CoV-2. Samples came from the ongoing ImmuneRACE study (first 160 participants) plus 1,254 subjects from 6 global collaborators. A de-identified subject ID, COVID-19 status, age in years and sex were almost always included in the sample metadata. The material from the prospective study consisted of cDNA or gDNA derived from T cells, B-cell-depleted T cells, or PBMCs.

One collaborating source in Seattle enrolled patients while the patients were actively infected and followed the patients over time throughout the course of disease. Whole blood was collected in K2EDTA tubes by collaborating institutions according to the institutions' own protocols. For TCRbeta analysis, collaborators shipped samples in one of three forms: frozen whole blood, isolated PBMCs, or DNA extracted from either of those sample types. Overall study results and their limits: The quantity of clinical and demographic metadata differed by source and by participant and was supplied without curation.

A word on this clone: The clone's antigen remains unknown. No qualities accompany the bases; no much larger clone lies one base away.

TCRbeta CDR3 regions were amplified from genomic DNA using the immunoSEQ Assay, a bias-controlled multiplex PCR. The paper's processing steps were these. The number of nucleated cells in each sample was estimated by amplification of reference gene primers within the assay. Sequence reads were collapsed and filtered to measure the absolute abundance of every unique TCRbeta CDR3 rearrangement. Productive Simpson clonality was computed per sample as the square root of Simpson's diversity index over productive rearrangements. The table was pulled from immuneACCESS by TCRdb, which kept in-frame rearrangements only. Such tables lose some clones; where checked, under half of the loss comes from unresolved V genes, and the rest has no known cause. That table is the source of V, J and clone size, and D and trimming were worked out from the DNA. Counted in this sample were approximately 260,000 clones; about 90% of them appeared once. Jointly, the top ten make up approximately 2.1% of the sample.

Compared with germline, V lacks 0 bases and J lacks 5 bases; bases without a gene match: 8. Including cysteine and phenylalanine, the CDR3 has 16 amino acids. Just CDR3 DNA is preserved here, 48 bases in frame from base 1. According to the germline V gene (reference sequence), CDR1 reads SGHNT and CDR2 reads YYREEE. The sequenced sample consisted of peripheral blood. This TCR was recovered from a woman aged 60-75 years with COVID-19, enrolled during active disease. The rearrangement joined TRBV5-4 to TRBJ2-5, with TRBD1 identical over 9 junction bases. This receptor has the CDR3 CASSLVRTGGRETQYF. The bases are TGTGCCAGCAGCTTGGTACGCACAGGGGGCCGGGAGACCCAGTACTTC.